This TCR beta chain was captured by sequencing in a study of CD8 T cells in Susac syndrome. General observations from the study: The number of individuals included in the study's TCR sequencing and HLA analysis was acknowledged as relatively small.

Random hexamers were used to reverse transcribe an amount of about 0.45 to 1 ug RNA. TCRdb reprocessed the immunoSEQ multiplex PCR reads with MiXCR, giving one entry per CDR3 protein. Here the sample spans more than 95,000 distinct CDR3 sequences, just over 90% being singletons. To note about this clonotype: Its target is not known.

This clonotype was obtained from a human donor with multiple sclerosis. Sequenced sample: CD8+ T cells from PBMCs.

The CDR3 protein is CASSRTGIQPQHF. CDR3 in DNA: TGTGCCAGCAGCAGGACAGGGATTCAGCCCCAGCATTTT. The chain recombines TRBV27 with TRBJ1-5; the match to TRBD1 covers 8 bases. The CDR3 is 13 residues long. V trimming: 6 bases; J trimming: 6 bases; junction bases outside the gene matches: 4. The germline CDR1 and CDR2 sequences are MNHEY and SMNVEV (reference sequence).